This entry features one T cell receptor (beta chain) sequence. What it binds is unknown. This specimen comes from a study of T cell responses to AZD1222 COVID-19 vaccine. Libraries were prepared by immunoSEQ multiplex PCR; TCRdb keeps only in-frame clonotypes and omits some of them. The sample records about 160,000 clones, roughly 90% being singletons. Study results and caveats: White British ancestry dominated among donors, who included more females, and clonal diversity was possibly underestimated. Unmutated variant regions are reportedly the target of nearly half of TCRs that are spike-specific.

Germline values: CDR1 KGHSH, CDR2 LQKENI. The CDR3 consists of 14 residues. V was shortened by 0 bases and J by 8 bases, with 13 bases between the two germline ends. This chain connects TRBV18 to TRBJ1-2; the D is unclear. Sequenced here: peripheral blood, sampled 28 days after the second AZD1222 dose. The origin of this receptor is an adult who received the AZD1222 COVID-19 vaccine. The CDR3 sequence is CASSPPSGYAGYTF. The CDR3, as DNA: TGTGCCAGCTCACCACCCTCGGGTTACGCGGGCTACACCTTC.